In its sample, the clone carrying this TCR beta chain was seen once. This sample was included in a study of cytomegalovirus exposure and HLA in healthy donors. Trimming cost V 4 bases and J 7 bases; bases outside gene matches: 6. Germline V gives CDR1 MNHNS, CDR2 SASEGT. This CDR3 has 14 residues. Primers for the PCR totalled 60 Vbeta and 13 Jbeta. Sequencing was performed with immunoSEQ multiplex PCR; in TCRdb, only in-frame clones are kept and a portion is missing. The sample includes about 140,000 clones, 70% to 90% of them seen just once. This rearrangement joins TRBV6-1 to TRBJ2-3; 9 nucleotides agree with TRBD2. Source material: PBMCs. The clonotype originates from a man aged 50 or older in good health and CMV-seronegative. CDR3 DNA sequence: TGTGCCAGCAGTGCGACTAGCGGACCAAATACGCAGTATTTT. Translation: CASSATSGPNTQYF.